The next 12 T cell receptor beta chains were all read from a single sample in a study of cytomegalovirus exposure and HLA in healthy donors. PCR employed 60 Vbeta and 13 Jbeta primers. Assay used: immunoSEQ multiplex PCR; TCRdb lists only in-frame clones, some missing. Found here are 200,000 or so clones, over 75% of them singletons; the top ten hold about 0.092%. Sequencing used PBMCs. The receptors stem from a boy between 2 and 10 years old in good health and CMV-seronegative.

This chain links TRBV7-3 with TRBJ2-2; 8 bases fit TRBD2. The CDR3 is 15 amino acids. Germline V gene lookup returns CDR1 SGHTA and CDR2 FQGTGA. J gave up 6 bases and V 2 bases, and 5 bases lay outside the gene matches. The CDR3 region is CASSLYGGASGELFF. The DNA for the CDR3 is TGTGCCAGCAGCTTATACGGGGGGGCCTCCGGGGAGCTGTTTTTT.

The rearrangement joins TRBV20-1 to TRBJ2-3; D gene uncertain. Deletions cut 7 bases from V and 5 bases from J, with 10 bases between. Germline lookup yields CDR1 DFQATT and CDR2 SNEGSKA (reference sequence). This CDR3 spans 11 amino acids. CDR3 DNA sequence: TGCAGTGGTTTGGAGAGAGATACGCAGTATTTT. Translating it yields CSGLERDTQYF.

A few counts support this clone. The CDR3: CASSLGQGEYEQYF. CDR3 DNA: TGTGCCAGCAGCTTAGGACAGGGCGAGTACGAGCAGTACTTC. This rearrangement joins TRBV9 to TRBJ2-7, with TRBD1 matching 8 bases. The CDR3 contains 14 residues. J lost 4 bases, V lost 4 bases, and 7 bases had no gene match. Germline V gives CDR1 SGDLS, CDR2 YYNGEE. Filled out from reference TRBV9 and TRBJ2-7, the complete variable domain reads DSGVTQTPKHLITATGQRVTLRCSPRSGDLSVYWYQQSLDQGLQFLIQYYNGEERAKGNILERFSAQQFPDLHSELNLSSLELGDSALYFCASSLGQGEYEQYFGPGTRLTVT.

The chain uses TRBV6-5 and TRBJ1-5; maybe TRBD1 (6 bases). Per germline, CDR1 MNHEY and CDR2 SVGAGI. Trimming cost V 11 bases and J 3 bases, with 20 bases left between them. This CDR3 has 15 residues. CDR3 residues: CASIEDRKNNQPQHF. CDR3 coding DNA: TGTGCCTCCATCGAGGACAGAAAGAACAATCAGCCCCAGCATTTT.

J is TRBJ1-6 and V is TRBV5-8; D not certain. Germline CDR1 is SGHTS and CDR2 is YDEGEE. V was pared by 3 bases and J by 11 bases, with 6 bases between. This CDR3 has 11 residues. In DNA, the CDR3 is TGTGCCAGCAGCTCGTTTGCACCCCTCCACTTT. As protein: CASSSFAPLHF.

This chain joins TRBV19 and TRBJ1-1; 8 bases match TRBD1. The CDR3 totals 12 residues. The ends lost 3 bases at V and 10 bases at J; junction bases unmatched: 4. Per the germline V gene, CDR1 is LNHDA and CDR2 is SQIVND (reference sequence). Here the CDR3 DNA reads TGTGCCAGTAGTATCTACAGGGGGATAGCTTTCTTT. As protein: CASSIYRGIAFF.

The chain links TRBV6-5 to TRBJ2-3, with 14 bases lining up with TRBD2. The CDR3 has 14 amino acids. Germline lookup yields CDR1 MNHEY and CDR2 SVGAGI. After removal of 5 bases from V and 8 bases from J, the junction contained 3 bases not matched to a gene. CDR3 residues: CASSRLAGGRTQYF. CDR3 nucleotides: TGTGCCAGCAGTCGACTAGCGGGGGGGCGTACGCAGTATTTT.

The V gene is TRBV4-3, the J gene TRBJ2-1, with 8 bases fitting TRBD2. CDR3 length: 16 amino acids. The V and J ends lost 0 bases and 0 bases, in that order; junction bases with no gene match: 1. The germline V gene has CDR1 LGHNA and CDR2 YSLEER. The chain's CDR3 is CASSQDTSGSYNEQFF. In DNA form, the CDR3 reads TGCGCCAGCAGCCAAGATACTAGCGGCTCCTACAATGAGCAGTTCTTC.

The CDR3 DNA follows: TGTGCCACCAGCGGGAGAGATGAAAAACTGTTTTTT. Encoded protein: CATSGRDEKLFF. The V call is TRBV15, the J call TRBJ1-4, with D hard to call. Deletions cut 5 bases from V and 6 bases from J, with 7 bases between. Germline CDR1 and CDR2: LNHNV and YYDKDF (reference sequence). The length of the CDR3 is 12 residues. Based on the CDR3 plus reference TRBV15 and TRBJ1-4, the full variable domain is DAMVIQNPRYQVTQFGKPVTLSCSQTLNHNVMYWYQQKSSQAPKLLFHYYDKDFNNEADTPDNFQSRRPNTSFCFLDIRSPGLGDTAMYLCATSGRDEKLFFGSGTQLSVL.

This clone was detected only once. The chain carries TRBV7-9 and TRBJ2-5; TRBD2 matches at 13 bases. This CDR3 has 17 residues. Germline CDR1 reads SEHNR; CDR2 reads FQNEAQ (reference sequence). V trimming: 6 bases; J trimming: 4 bases; junction bases outside the gene matches: 11. CDR3 DNA: TGTGCCAGCAGTTCCCTGACTAGCGGGGGGCCGGGAGAGACCCAGTACTTC. Translating gives CASSSLTSGGPGETQYF.

V gene TRBV27 combines with J gene TRBJ1-1; D is ambiguous. With 4 bases removed from V and 4 bases from J, the gap between germline ends came to 10 bases. CDR1 and CDR2 (germline): MNHEY, SMNVEV (reference sequence). The CDR3 length is 13 residues. CDR3 residues: CASSWRRATEAFF. The CDR3 bases are TGTGCCAGCAGTTGGAGGCGGGCCACTGAAGCTTTCTTT.

J is TRBJ1-2 and V is TRBV6-1; TRBD1 matches at 7 bases. Germline values: CDR1 MNHNS, CDR2 SASEGT. The trim removed 6 bases at V and 8 bases at J, leaving 3 bases unmatched. The CDR3 has 11 amino acids. CDR3 region: CASRQGSGYTF. In nucleotides, the CDR3 is TGTGCCAGCAGACAGGGGAGCGGCTACACCTTC.